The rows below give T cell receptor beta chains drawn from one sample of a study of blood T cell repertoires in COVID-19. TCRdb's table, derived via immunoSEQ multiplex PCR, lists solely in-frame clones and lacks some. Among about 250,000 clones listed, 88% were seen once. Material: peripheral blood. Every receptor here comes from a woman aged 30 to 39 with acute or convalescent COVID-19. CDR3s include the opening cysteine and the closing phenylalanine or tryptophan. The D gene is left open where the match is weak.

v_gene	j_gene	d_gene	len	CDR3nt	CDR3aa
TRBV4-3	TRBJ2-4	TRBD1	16	TGCGCCAGCAGCCAAGGGACACAGGGGGCGGTTAACATTCAGTACTTC	CASSQGTQGAVNIQYF
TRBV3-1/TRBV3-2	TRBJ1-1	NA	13	TGTGCCAGCAGCCAAGACAGGAACACTGAAGCTTTCTTT	CASSQDRNTEAFF
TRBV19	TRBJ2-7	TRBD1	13	TGTGCCAGTAGTCTACAGGGGTGGCAAGAGCAGTACTTC	CASSLQGWQEQYF
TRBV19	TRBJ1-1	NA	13	TGTGCCAGTAAGACAGCTCCAGACACTGAAGCTTTCTTT	CASKTAPDTEAFF
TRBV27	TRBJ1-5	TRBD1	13	TGTGCCAGTAGACAGGGGGGCAATCAGCCCCAGCATTTT	CASRQGGNQPQHF
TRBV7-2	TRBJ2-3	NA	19	TGTGCCAGCAGCTTAGGGGTGGGGGTTAGCGGAATCAGCACAGATACGCAGTATTTT	CASSLGVGVSGISTDTQYF
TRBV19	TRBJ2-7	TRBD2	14	TGTGCCAGTAGTATACTAGCGGGAGAGGTTGTGCAGTACTTC	CASSILAGEVVQYF
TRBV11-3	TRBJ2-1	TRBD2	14	TGTGCCAGCGGACGAGTAGCGGGTTTTCGTGAGCAGTTCTTC	CASGRVAGFREQFF
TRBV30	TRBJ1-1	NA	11	TGTGCCTGGAGTGTACTTACTGAAGCTTTCTTT	CAWSVLTEAFF
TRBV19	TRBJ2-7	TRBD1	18	TGTGCCAGTAGCATGCTAATAGGGGGCCTCGGACCCACTGGGGAGCAGTACTTC	CASSMLIGGLGPTGEQYF
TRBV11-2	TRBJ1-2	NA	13	TGTGCCAGCACTCCTCAGGGCTACTATGGCTACACCTTC	CASTPQGYYGYTF
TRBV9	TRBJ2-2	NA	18	TGTGCCAGCAGCGTAGCCTCTAGGGGCAGATCGGGCACCGGGGAGCTGTTTTTT	CASSVASRGRSGTGELFF
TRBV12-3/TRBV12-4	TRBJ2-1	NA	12	TGTGCCAGCAGCCAACTGTCCAATGAGCAGTTCTTC	CASSQLSNEQFF
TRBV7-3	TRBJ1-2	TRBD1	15	TGTGCCAGCAGCTTAACTGCCGGGACAGGGGGCGGCTACACCTTC	CASSLTAGTGGGYTF
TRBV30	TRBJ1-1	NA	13	TGTGCCTGGAGTATGAGCGTGAACACTGAAGCTTTCTTT	CAWSMSVNTEAFF
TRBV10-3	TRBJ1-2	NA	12	TGTGCCATCCCTGGGAGGGATTATGGCTACACCTTC	CAIPGRDYGYTF